This T cell receptor (beta chain) came from a study of shared clonotypes between healthy human individuals. The CDR3 runs 15 residues. Trimming removed 0 bases at V and 5 bases at J, with 14 bases between. CDR1 and CDR2 (germline): SGDLS, YYNGEE. The donors were adults (healthy and HIV-negative) with no recent acute infections or vaccinations. Assay execution took place at the deep level. Each cell subset's genomic DNA was divided evenly among several immunoSEQ plates. The repertoire was sequenced with immunoSEQ multiplex PCR; TCRdb's copy has only in-frame clones and lacks some. In the table there are approximately 2,300,000 clones, just under 95% of which are singletons.

The V call is TRBV9, the J call TRBJ2-5, with D possibly being TRBD1 or TRBD2 (5 bases each). The clonotype originates from a man between 18 and 29 years old in good health. Some clones in this sample may be carry-over from other donors' samples. The sequencing sample was made of naive CD4+ T cells from PBMCs. Subset given: CD45RA+ positively selected. The CDR3 DNA sequence: TGTGCCAGCAGCGTAGCTACGGGGCGCGGGGAGACCCAGTACTTC. Translating gives CASSVATGRGETQYF. Complete variable domain (other parts from reference TRBV9 and TRBJ2-5): DSGVTQTPKHLITATGQRVTLRCSPRSGDLSVYWYQQSLDQGLQFLIQYYNGEERAKGNILERFSAQQFPDLHSELNLSSLELGDSALYFCASSVATGRGETQYFGPGTRLLVL.